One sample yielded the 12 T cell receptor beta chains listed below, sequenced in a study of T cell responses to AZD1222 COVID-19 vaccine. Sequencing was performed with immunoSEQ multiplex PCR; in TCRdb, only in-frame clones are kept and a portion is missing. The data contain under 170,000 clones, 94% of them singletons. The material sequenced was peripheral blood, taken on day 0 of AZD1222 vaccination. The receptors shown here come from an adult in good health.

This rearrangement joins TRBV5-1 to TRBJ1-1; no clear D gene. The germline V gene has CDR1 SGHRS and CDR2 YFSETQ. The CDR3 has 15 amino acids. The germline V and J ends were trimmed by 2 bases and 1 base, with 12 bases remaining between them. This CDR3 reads CASSFLGPPNTEAFF. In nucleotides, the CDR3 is TGCGCCAGCAGCTTCTTGGGTCCTCCGAACACTGAAGCTTTCTTT.

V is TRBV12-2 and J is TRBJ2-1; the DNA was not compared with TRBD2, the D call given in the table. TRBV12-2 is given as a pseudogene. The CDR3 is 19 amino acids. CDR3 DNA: TGTGCAAGTCGCTTAGCCTACCTAGTAAGGCTAGCGGGAGGGAATGAGCAGTTCTTC. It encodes CASRLAYLVRLAGGNEQFF.

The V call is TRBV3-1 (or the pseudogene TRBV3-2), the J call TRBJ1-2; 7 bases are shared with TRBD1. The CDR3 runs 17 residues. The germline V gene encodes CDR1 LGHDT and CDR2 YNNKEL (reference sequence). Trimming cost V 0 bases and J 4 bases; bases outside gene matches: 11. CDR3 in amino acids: CASSQEGARGRLYGYTF. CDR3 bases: TGTGCCAGCAGCCAAGAAGGCGCCAGGGGGAGACTCTATGGCTACACCTTC.

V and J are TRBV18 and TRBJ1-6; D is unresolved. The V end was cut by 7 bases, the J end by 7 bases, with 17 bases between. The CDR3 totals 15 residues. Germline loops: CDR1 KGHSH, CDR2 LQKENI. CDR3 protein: CASLQNQGLNSPLHF. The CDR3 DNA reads TGTGCCAGCTTACAGAACCAAGGGTTGAATTCACCCCTCCACTTT.

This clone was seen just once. The DNA for the CDR3 is TGTGCCAGCAGCCAAGGACTAGCGACGAACACCGGGGAGCTGTTTTTT. Its translation is CASSQGLATNTGELFF. This chain joins TRBV3-1 (or the pseudogene TRBV3-2) and TRBJ2-2; 8 positions agree with TRBD2. CDR1 is LGHDT, CDR2 YNNKEL, per germline (reference sequence). Trimming removed 1 base from V and 0 bases from J; junction bases left unmatched: 1. The CDR3 runs to 16 residues.

CDR3 coding DNA: TGTGCCAGCAGCCCGCCCGGTGGGAGCGCAGATACGCAGTATTTT. It is translated as CASSPPGGSADTQYF. This sequence joins TRBV7-9 and TRBJ2-3, with D perhaps matching TRBD2 (5 bases). Germline V gene sequence: CDR1 SEHNR, CDR2 FQNEAQ (reference sequence). The ends were cut back, 5 bases at V and 4 bases at J, with 16 bases in the middle. The CDR3 runs to 15 residues.

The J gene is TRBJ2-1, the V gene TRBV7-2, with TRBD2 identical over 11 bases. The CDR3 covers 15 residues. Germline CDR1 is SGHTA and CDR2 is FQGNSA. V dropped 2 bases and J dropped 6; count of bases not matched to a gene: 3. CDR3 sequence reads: CASSLTGTSGNEQFF. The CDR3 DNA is TGTGCCAGCAGCTTAACGGGGACTAGCGGCAATGAGCAGTTCTTC.

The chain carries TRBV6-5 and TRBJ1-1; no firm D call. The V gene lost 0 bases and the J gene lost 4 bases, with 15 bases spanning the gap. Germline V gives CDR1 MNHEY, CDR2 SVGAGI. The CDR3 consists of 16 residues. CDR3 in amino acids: CASSYSNPGRSTEAFF. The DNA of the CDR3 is TGTGCCAGCAGTTACTCGAACCCGGGAAGATCCACTGAAGCTTTCTTT.

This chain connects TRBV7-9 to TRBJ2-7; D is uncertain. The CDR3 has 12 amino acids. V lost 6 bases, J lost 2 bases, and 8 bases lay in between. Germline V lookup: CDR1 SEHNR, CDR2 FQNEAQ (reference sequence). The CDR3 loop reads CASSLDAYEQYV. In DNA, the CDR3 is TGTGCCAGCAGTTTGGACGCCTACGAGCAGTACGTC.

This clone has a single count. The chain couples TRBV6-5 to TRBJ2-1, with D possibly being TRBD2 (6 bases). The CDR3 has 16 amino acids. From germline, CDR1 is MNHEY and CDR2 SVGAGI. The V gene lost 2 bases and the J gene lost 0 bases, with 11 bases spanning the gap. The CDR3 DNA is TGTGCCAGCAGTTACCGTCCGGGAGACTCCTACAATGAGCAGTTCTTC. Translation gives CASSYRPGDSYNEQFF.

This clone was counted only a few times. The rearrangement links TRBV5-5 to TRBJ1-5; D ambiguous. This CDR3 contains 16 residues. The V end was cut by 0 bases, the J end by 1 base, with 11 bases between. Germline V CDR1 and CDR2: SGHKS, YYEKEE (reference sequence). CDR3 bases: TGTGCCAGCAGCTTGGTTTTGGGAATCAGCAATCAGCCCCAGCATTTT. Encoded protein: CASSLVLGISNQPQHF.

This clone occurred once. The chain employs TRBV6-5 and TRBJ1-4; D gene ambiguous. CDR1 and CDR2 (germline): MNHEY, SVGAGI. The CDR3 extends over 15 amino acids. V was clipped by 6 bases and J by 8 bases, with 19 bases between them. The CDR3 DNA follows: TGTGCCAGCAGAGAGGCTATGGGCCTTTGGGAAAAACTGTTTTTT. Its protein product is CASREAMGLWEKLFF.